This TCR beta chain was documented in a study of cytomegalovirus exposure and HLA in healthy donors. Study information: The 100 million to 140 million unique TCR beta sequences, from roughly 180 million T cells, were found by an earlier analysis.

Germline CDR1 SGHKS, CDR2 YYEKEE (reference sequence). The CDR3 is 14 amino acids. Deletions cut 3 bases from V and 5 bases from J, with 15 bases between. Primers included in the PCR were 60 Vbeta and 13 Jbeta primers. Assay used: immunoSEQ multiplex PCR; TCRdb lists only in-frame clones, some missing. The data show tens of thousands of clones, around two thirds seen once. Regarding this clone: The antigen is not known.

Study outcomes and limitations: Presence/absence analyses assumed roughly uniform sequencing depth across donors. Later analysis associated a missense DCLRE1C variant with TCR beta V- and J-gene trimming. The study carried out a later analysis of TCR beta sequences. It associated around 17,000 of them with specific HLA alleles at a false discovery rate of 0.05.

The rearrangement joins TRBV5-5 to TRBJ2-7; D is possibly TRBD2 (6 bases). The TCR comes from a woman aged 55-69 years in good health and CMV-seropositive. Sequenced input: PBMCs. The CDR3 loop reads CASSSTGTSNEQYF. The CDR3 nucleotides read TGTGCCAGCAGCTCCACCGGGACTTCGAACGAGCAGTACTTC.